This T cell receptor (beta chain) was sequenced for a study of T cell responses to AZD1222 COVID-19 vaccine. Broader study findings: Donors were largely white British and mainly female; clonal diversity was possibly underestimated. Two AZD1222 administrations were followed by greater Spike-specific TCR breadth and depth.

This CDR3 is 14 amino acids long. The germline V gene encodes CDR1 SEHNR and CDR2 FQNEAQ (reference sequence). V was shortened by 2 bases and J by 0 bases, with 7 bases between the two germline ends. Turning to this clone: Its cognate antigen is unknown.

Here immunoSEQ multiplex PCR was the method, and the copy in TCRdb shows in-frame clones only, minus some. The table lists about 150,000 clones, 70% to 90% of them singletons. Sequenced material: peripheral blood, taken on day 0 of AZD1222 vaccination. This TCR derives from an adult in good health. The chain recombines TRBV7-9 with TRBJ1-1, with a tentative D call TRBD1 (5 bases). The CDR3 region has the DNA TGTGCCAGCAGCTTAAAGGGGCTGAACACTGAAGCTTTCTTT. This translates into CASSLKGLNTEAFF.